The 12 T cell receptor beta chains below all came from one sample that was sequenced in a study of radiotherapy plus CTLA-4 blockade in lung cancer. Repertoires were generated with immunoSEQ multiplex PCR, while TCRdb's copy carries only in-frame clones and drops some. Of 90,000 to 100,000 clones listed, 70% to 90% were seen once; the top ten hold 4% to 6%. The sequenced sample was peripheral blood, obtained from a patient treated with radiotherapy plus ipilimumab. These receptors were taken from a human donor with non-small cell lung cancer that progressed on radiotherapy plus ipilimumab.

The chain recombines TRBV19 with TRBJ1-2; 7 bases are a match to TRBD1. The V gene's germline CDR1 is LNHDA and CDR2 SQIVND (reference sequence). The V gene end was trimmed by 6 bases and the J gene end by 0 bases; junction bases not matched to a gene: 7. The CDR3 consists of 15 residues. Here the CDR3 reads CASRTTGTANYGYTF. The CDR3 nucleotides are TGTGCCAGTAGAACAACCGGGACAGCTAACTATGGCTACACCTTC.

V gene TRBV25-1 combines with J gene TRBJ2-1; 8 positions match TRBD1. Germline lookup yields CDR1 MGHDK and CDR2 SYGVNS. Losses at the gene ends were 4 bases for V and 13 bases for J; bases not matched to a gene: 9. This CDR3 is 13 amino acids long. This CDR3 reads CASSAPTGEYQFF. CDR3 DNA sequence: TGTGCCAGCAGTGCCCCGACAGGGGAATATCAGTTCTTC.

The CDR3 loop is CASSTRTGGPFGEQFF. The DNA of the CDR3 is TGTGCCAGTAGTACCCGGACCGGCGGCCCGTTTGGTGAGCAGTTCTTC. The V gene is TRBV19, the J gene TRBJ2-1, with no clear D. Germline V CDR1 and CDR2: LNHDA, SQIVND (reference sequence). The CDR3 covers 16 residues. The V end lost 4 bases, the J end lost 9 bases, and 22 bases lay between the germline ends.

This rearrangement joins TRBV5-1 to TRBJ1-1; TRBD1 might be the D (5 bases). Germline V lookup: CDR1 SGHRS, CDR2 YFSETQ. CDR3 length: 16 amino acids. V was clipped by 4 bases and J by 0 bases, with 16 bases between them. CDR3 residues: CASSPPGAAMNTEAFF. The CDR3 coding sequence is TGCGCCAGCAGCCCCCCCGGGGCAGCAATGAACACTGAAGCTTTCTTT.

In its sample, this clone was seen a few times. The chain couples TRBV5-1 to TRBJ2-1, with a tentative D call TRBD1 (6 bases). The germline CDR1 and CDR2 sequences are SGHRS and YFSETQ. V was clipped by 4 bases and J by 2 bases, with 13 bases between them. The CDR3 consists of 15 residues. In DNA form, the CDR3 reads TGCGCCAGCAGCACCGGGACATTGACCTACAATGAGCAGTTCTTC. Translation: CASSTGTLTYNEQFF.

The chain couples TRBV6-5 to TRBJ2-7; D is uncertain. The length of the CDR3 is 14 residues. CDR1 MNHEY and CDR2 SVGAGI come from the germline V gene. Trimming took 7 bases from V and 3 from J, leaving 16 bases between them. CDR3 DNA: TGTGCCAGCAACCCTAAAGGTGCGGTCTACGAGCAGTACTTC. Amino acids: CASNPKGAVYEQYF.

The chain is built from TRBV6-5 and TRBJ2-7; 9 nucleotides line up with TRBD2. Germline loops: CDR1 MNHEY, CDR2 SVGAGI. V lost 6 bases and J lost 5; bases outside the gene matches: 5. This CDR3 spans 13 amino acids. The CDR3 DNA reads TGTGCCAGCAGGGCTAGCGGGACCCACGAGCAGTACTTC. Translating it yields CASRASGTHEQYF.

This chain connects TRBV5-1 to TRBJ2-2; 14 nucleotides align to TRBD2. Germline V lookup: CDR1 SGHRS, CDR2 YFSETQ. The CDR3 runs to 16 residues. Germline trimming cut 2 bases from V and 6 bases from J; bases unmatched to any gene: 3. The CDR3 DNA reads TGCGCCAGCAGCTTCGGACTAGCGGGAGGATCCGGGGAGCTGTTTTTT. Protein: CASSFGLAGGSGELFF.

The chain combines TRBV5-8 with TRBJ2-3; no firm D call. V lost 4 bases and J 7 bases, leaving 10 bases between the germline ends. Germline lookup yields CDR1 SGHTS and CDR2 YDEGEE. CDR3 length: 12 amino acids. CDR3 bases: TGTGCCAGCAGCCGGGCTATGCATACGCAGTATTTT. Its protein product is CASSRAMHTQYF.

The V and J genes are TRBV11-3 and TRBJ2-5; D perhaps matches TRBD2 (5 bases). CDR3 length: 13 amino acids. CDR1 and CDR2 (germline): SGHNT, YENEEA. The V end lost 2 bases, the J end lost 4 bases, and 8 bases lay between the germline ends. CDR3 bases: TGTGCCAGCAGCTTATCCGGGATAGAGACCCAGTACTTC. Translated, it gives CASSLSGIETQYF.

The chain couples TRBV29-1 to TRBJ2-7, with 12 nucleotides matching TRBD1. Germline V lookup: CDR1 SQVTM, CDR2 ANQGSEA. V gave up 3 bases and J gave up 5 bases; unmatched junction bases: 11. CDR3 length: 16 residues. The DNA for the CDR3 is TGCAGCGTTGATATGAGGGGGACAGGGGGCAGGAACGAGCAGTACTTC. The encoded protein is CSVDMRGTGGRNEQYF.

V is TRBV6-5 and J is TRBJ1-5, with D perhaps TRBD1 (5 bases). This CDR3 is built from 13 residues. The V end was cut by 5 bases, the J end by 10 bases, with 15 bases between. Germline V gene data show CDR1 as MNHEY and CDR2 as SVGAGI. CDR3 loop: CASSSRRGDPQHF. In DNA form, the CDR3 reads TGTGCCAGCAGTAGTCGCCGAGGGGACCCCCAGCATTTT.